What follows are 5 T cell receptor beta chains derived from one specimen sequenced in a study of T cells after yellow fever vaccination (dated by TCRdb to about 2019). Sample treatment or condition, as interpreted from the label and publication: live attenuated yellow fever vaccine strain. The library was prepared using 5' RACE. TCRdb lists the instrument as Illumina HiSeq 2500. TCRdb cleaned the public reads at Q25 with fastp, built clones with MiXCR and kept in-frame beta chains. Rows matching on CDR3 protein sequence are summarized as one entry with the most common DNA and genes. Across this sample there are approximately 150,000 distinct CDR3 sequences, with roughly 6.4% seen only once. Of the sample, roughly 3% is held by the ten largest clones. Source: CD4+ T cells sorted from PBMCs, taken on the day of the first yellow fever vaccination. Every receptor here comes from a young man who received the YFV17D yellow fever vaccine.

The genes are TRBV6-1 and TRBJ2-1, with D maybe TRBD2 (7 bases). Between the trimmed V and J ends, which lost 4 bases and 4 bases, there was a span of 14 bases. Germline CDR1 MNHNS, CDR2 SASEGT. The CDR3 contains 15 residues. CDR3 bases: TGTGCCAGCAGTGTAGGGGGGGCCAATTACAATGAGCAGTTCTTC. It specifies CASSVGGANYNEQFF.

This clonotype has a count of ten or more. This chain uses TRBV12-5 with TRBJ2-5; 7 nucleotides agree with TRBD1. V was pared by 5 bases and J by 4 bases, with 10 bases of the junction left unmatched. The CDR3 spans 15 residues. The V gene's germline CDR1 is LGHNT and CDR2 FRNRAP. The CDR3, as DNA: TGTGCTAGTGGTCCGGGACAGCTCGTGAGAGAGACCCAGTACTTC. Amino acids: CASGPGQLVRETQYF.

The chain recombines TRBV5-1 with TRBJ2-3; tentative D call: TRBD1 (5 bases). The germline gives CDR1 SGHRS, CDR2 YFSETQ. The CDR3 consists of 15 residues. V lost 0 bases and J 5 bases, leaving 13 bases between the germline ends. In DNA form, the CDR3 reads TGCGCCAGCAGCTTGGCCCGGCAGGGTGGAGATACGCAGTATTTT. Translated: CASSLARQGGDTQYF.

This clonotype was counted between two and nine times. The V gene is TRBV7-4, the J gene TRBJ2-7; D not certain. V lost 5 bases and J 9 bases, leaving 11 bases between the germline ends. This CDR3 is 11 amino acids long. The germline V gene encodes CDR1 SGHVT and CDR2 SQSDAQ. CDR3: CASSRHVGQYF. CDR3 nucleotide sequence: TGTGCCAGCAGCCGACATGTCGGGCAGTACTTC. Filled out from reference TRBV7-4 and TRBJ2-7, the complete variable domain reads GAGVSQSPRYKVAKRGRDVALRCDSISGHVTLYWYRQTLGQGSEVLTYSQSDAQRDKSGRPSGRFSAERPERSVSTLKIQRTEQGDSAVYLCASSRHVGQYFGPGTRLTVT.

This chain links TRBV20-1 with TRBJ2-6, with unresolved D. The germline gives CDR1 DFQATT, CDR2 SNEGSKA (reference sequence). CDR3 length: 13 amino acids. CDR3 in DNA: TGCAGCGTCGCGGTCTCTGGGGCCAACGTCCTGACTTTC. This encodes CSVAVSGANVLTF.